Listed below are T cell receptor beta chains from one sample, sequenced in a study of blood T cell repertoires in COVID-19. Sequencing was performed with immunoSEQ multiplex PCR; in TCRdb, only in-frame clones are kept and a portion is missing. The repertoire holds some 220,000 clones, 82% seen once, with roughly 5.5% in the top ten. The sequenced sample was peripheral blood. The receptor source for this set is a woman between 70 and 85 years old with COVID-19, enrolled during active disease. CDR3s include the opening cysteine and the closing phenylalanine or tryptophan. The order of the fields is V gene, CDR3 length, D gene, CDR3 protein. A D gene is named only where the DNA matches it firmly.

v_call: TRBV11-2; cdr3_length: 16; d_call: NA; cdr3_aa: CASSSRTAMNTGELFF
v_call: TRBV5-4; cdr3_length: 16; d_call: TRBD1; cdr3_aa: CASSLDPGQSGNTIYF
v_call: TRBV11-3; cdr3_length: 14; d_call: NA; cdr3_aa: CASSLGASTDTQYF
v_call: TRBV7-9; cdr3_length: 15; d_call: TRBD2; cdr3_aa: CASSRWTSGQETQYF
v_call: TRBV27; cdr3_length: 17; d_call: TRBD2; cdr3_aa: CASRTLGLAASYNEQFF
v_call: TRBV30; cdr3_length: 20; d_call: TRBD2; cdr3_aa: CAWSNRRGRKGGRSSGEQYF
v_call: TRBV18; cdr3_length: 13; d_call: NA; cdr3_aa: CASSEQRNTEAFF
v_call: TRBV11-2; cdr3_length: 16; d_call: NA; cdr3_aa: CASSSAYGTPGNEQYF
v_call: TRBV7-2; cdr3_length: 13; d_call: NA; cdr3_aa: CASSLDRNTEAFF
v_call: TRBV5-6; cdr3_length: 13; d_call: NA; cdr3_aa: CASSLSQRDTAFF
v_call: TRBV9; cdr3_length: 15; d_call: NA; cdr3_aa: CASSDPRTIGNEQFF
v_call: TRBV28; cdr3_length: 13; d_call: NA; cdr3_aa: CASSLNGNQPQHF
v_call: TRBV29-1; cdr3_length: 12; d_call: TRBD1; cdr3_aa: CSVETGFYEQYF
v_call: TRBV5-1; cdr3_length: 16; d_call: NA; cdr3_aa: CASSRGWAESTDTQYF
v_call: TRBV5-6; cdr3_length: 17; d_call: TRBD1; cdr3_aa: CASSFTPNGQGNYGYTF
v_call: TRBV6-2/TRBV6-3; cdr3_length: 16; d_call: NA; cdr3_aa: CASSPHSQGPKNIQYF
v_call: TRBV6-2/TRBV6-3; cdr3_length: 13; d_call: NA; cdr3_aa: CASSYERSYEQYF
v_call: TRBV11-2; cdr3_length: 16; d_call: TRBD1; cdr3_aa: CASSLGLRTGNSPLHF
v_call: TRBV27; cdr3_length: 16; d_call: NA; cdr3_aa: CASSPFRQYLTGELFF
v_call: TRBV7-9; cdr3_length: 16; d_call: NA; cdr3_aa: CASSLAATGQRNTIYF
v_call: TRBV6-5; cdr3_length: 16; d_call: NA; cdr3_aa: CASSYTLGGVNEKLFF
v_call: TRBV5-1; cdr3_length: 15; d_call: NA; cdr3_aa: CASRSFPGGNQPQHF
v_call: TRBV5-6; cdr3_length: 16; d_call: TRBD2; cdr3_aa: CASSLDGLVNTGELFF